Listed here are 24 T cell receptor beta chains from one sample, sequenced in a study of T cells in Graves' hyperthyroidism and ophthalmopathy. The investigators amplified TCR beta CDR3 regions from RNA transcripts. Primed by the HTBI set, a first-round RT-PCR was run on the TCR CDR3. TCRdb used MiXCR to reprocess the multiplex PCR reads, holding one entry per CDR3 protein. The profile covers approximately 380,000 distinct CDR3 sequences, with about 19% appearing a single time and around 3.4% taken by the ten largest. Sample: blood. The receptors derive from a woman aged 18 to 35 with Graves' hyperthyroidism.

This chain joins TRBV28 and TRBJ1-2, with 7 bases lining up with TRBD1. The CDR3 is 14 amino acids. Trimming took 3 bases from V and 4 from J; bases not matched to a gene: 5. Germline V lookup: CDR1 MDHEN, CDR2 SYDVKM. The CDR3 coding sequence is TGTGCCAGCAGTTTTTTCCGGGACAGCTATGGCTACACCTTC. Translated: CASSFFRDSYGYTF.

V is TRBV15 and J is TRBJ2-4; unclear D gene. Germline V gene sequence: CDR1 LNHNV, CDR2 YYDKDF (reference sequence). Trimming shortened V by 0 bases and J by 12 bases, and 21 bases separated the two germline ends. The CDR3 is made up of 16 amino acids. The CDR3 DNA is TGTGCCACCAGCAGAGATTCTCGGGTCAGGAGATACGATCAGTACTTC. It codes for CATSRDSRVRRYDQYF.

This clonotype was counted ten times or more. The chain links TRBV12-3 or TRBV12-4 to TRBJ1-2, with D unresolved. CDR3 size: 15 residues. With 5 bases removed from V and 3 bases from J, the gap between germline ends came to 16 bases. In DNA form, the CDR3 reads TGTGCCAGCAGTCCTTTTCGGAGGCCAGACTATGGCTACACCTTC. Amino acid sequence: CASSPFRRPDYGYTF.

This clonotype was counted many times. A much larger clone lies one base from this, so it may be a read error. The chain joins TRBV6-5 to TRBJ1-1; no clear D. Germline loops: CDR1 MNHEY, CDR2 SVGAGI. This CDR3 has 15 amino acids. CDR3 sequence reads: CAGRYGPLTNTEAFF. The DNA of the CDR3 is TGTGCCGGCAGATACGGACCCCTGACGAACACTGAAGCTTTCTTT.

V and J are TRBV18 and TRBJ1-5; tentative D call: TRBD1 (5 bases). The germline V gene encodes CDR1 KGHSH and CDR2 LQKENI. The CDR3 is 15 amino acids. V was shortened by 4 bases and J by 7 bases, with 17 bases between the two germline ends. CDR3 amino acids: CASSRSRGAGQPQHF. The CDR3, as DNA: TGTGCCAGCTCACGGAGCCGCGGGGCCGGCCAGCCCCAGCATTTT.

This clonotype was detected many times. V and J are TRBV20-1 and TRBJ2-5; 8 bases map to TRBD1. Trimming at V came to 0 bases and at J to 4 bases, leaving 4 bases not matched to a gene. This CDR3 is built from 14 residues. Germline CDR1 is DFQATT and CDR2 is SNEGSKA (reference sequence). The DNA for the CDR3 is TGCAGTGCTAGAGAAGACAGGGGCTTAGAGACCCAGTACTTC. Translated: CSAREDRGLETQYF.

The V and J genes are TRBV12-3 or TRBV12-4 and TRBJ2-4; 10 bases are a match to TRBD1. The trim removed 6 bases at V and 5 bases at J, leaving 7 bases unmatched. The CDR3 totals 15 residues. For the CDR3, the DNA is TGTGCCAGCAGCCGGTTGGGGACAGGGGAAAACATTCAGTACTTC. Protein product: CASSRLGTGENIQYF.

This clonotype was recorded at least ten times. J is TRBJ1-2 and V is TRBV20-1, with 9 bases that match TRBD1. The trim removed 5 bases at V and 2 bases at J, leaving 3 bases unmatched. CDR3 size: 13 residues. Germline V lookup: CDR1 DFQATT, CDR2 SNEGSKA (reference sequence). CDR3 region: CSAGDRVNYGYTF. The CDR3 DNA sequence: TGCAGTGCTGGGGACAGGGTAAACTATGGCTACACCTTC.

Ten or more counts support this clonotype. This chain joins TRBV20-1 and TRBJ1-5, with a tentative D call TRBD1 (5 bases). Germline lookup yields CDR1 DFQATT and CDR2 SNEGSKA (reference sequence). The CDR3 is made up of 13 amino acids. V gave up 5 bases and J gave up 8 bases, with 16 bases separating them. CDR3 in DNA: TGCAGTGCTGGGGACCACCCCGTTGAGCCCCAGCATTTT. Translation: CSAGDHPVEPQHF.

This clonotype occurred a few times. This chain joins TRBV12-3 or TRBV12-4 and TRBJ2-2; maybe TRBD1 (6 bases). CDR3 size: 15 residues. V was cut by 7 bases and J by 6 bases, with 18 bases left in between. The CDR3 DNA sequence: TGTGCCAGCACCGGCCCCCCCACAGGGTCCGGGGAGCTGTTTTTT. Residues: CASTGPPTGSGELFF.

This clonotype showed up many times. The V gene is TRBV12-3 or TRBV12-4, the J gene TRBJ2-2, with D unclear. The CDR3 spans 15 residues. Trimming took 0 bases from V and 2 from J, leaving 7 bases between them. In DNA, the CDR3 is TGTGCCAGCAGTTTAGCTTCAAGAAACACCGGGGAGCTGTTTTTT. Translating gives CASSLASRNTGELFF.

This clonotype was picked up one time. This chain connects TRBV12-3 or TRBV12-4 to TRBJ1-1; tentative D call: TRBD1 (5 bases). V lost 1 base and J lost 12, with 12 bases in between. The length of the CDR3 is 12 residues. CDR3 DNA sequence: TGTGCCAGCAGTTTAGGGCCAGGGATGACTTTCTTT. This sequence encodes CASSLGPGMTFF.

At least ten counts were recorded for this clonotype. The rearrangement uses TRBV28 and TRBJ1-1, with D possibly matching TRBD1 (6 bases). V was cut by 3 bases and J by 0 bases, with 11 bases left in between. This CDR3 comprises 15 residues. CDR1 is MDHEN and CDR2 is SYDVKM in the germline V gene. The CDR3 region has the DNA TGTGCCAGCAGTTTCCCGACAGGTTTGAACACTGAAGCTTTCTTT. It translates to CASSFPTGLNTEAFF.

The rearrangement uses TRBV6-2 or TRBV6-3 and TRBJ2-3; D may be TRBD2 (6 bases). Deletions cut 4 bases from V and 3 bases from J, with 14 bases between. The CDR3 has 15 amino acids. Germline V gene lookup returns CDR1 MNHEY and CDR2 SVGEGT. CDR3 nucleotide sequence: TGTGCCAGCAGTTTCACTGGCGGGGAAACAGATACGCAGTATTTT. Translated: CASSFTGGETDTQYF.

V is TRBV6-1 and J is TRBJ1-1; no clear D. The CDR3 is 14 residues long. Germline lookup yields CDR1 MNHNS and CDR2 SASEGT. V was shortened by 7 bases and J by 4 bases, with 16 bases between the two germline ends. CDR3 residues: CASNPGPLSTEAFF. In nucleotides, the CDR3 is TGTGCCAGCAACCCGGGTCCTTTGAGCACTGAAGCTTTCTTT.

The sample holds many counts of this clonotype. This chain links TRBV2 with TRBJ2-7, with 8 bases aligning to TRBD2. The CDR3 contains 11 residues. CDR1 and CDR2 (germline): SNHLY, FYNNEI. The V gene end was trimmed by 8 bases and the J gene end by 7 bases; junction bases not matched to a gene: 4. The CDR3 region is CASPGGGEQYF. The CDR3, as DNA: TGTGCCAGCCCCGGGGGGGGAGAGCAGTACTTC.

This clonotype was detected many times. The V call is TRBV11-2, the J call TRBJ1-1, with D uncertain. The CDR3 is 16 amino acids. Germline V gene lookup returns CDR1 SGHAT and CDR2 FQNNGV. V lost 1 base to trimming and J lost 5 bases, with 17 bases between them. The CDR3 DNA is TGTGCCAGCAGCTTAGGAGGATTCCTGCTCGCTACTGAAGCTTTCTTT. As protein: CASSLGGFLLATEAFF.

This clonotype was observed many times. The rearrangement uses TRBV6-1 and TRBJ1-5; weak D call: TRBD1 (5 bases). Germline-derived CDR1 and CDR2 are MNHNS and SASEGT. The CDR3 is 14 amino acids. The ends were cut back, 1 base at V and 10 bases at J, with 14 bases in the middle. The CDR3 coding sequence is TGTGCCAGCAGTGAAGAGGGGTCCAGCCAACCCCAGCATTTT. The encoded protein is CASSEEGSSQPQHF.

This clonotype was counted a few times. This chain joins TRBV28 and TRBJ1-1; 7 nucleotides line up with TRBD1. With 1 base clipped from V and 9 bases from J, the junction kept 20 bases outside the gene matches. Germline lookup yields CDR1 MDHEN and CDR2 SYDVKM. The CDR3 totals 18 residues. The CDR3, as DNA: TGTGCCAGCAGTTTATCACCTAGGGGATTAGGGGGCGCTTCAAAAGCTTTCTTT. It specifies CASSLSPRGLGGASKAFF. Full variable domain (rest looked up from reference TRBV28 and TRBJ1-1): DVKVTQSSRYLVKRTGEKVFLECVQDMDHENMFWYRQDPGLGLRLIYFSYDVKMKEKGDIPEGYSVSREKKERFSLILESASTNQTSMYLCASSLSPRGLGGASKAFFGQGTRLTVV.

Points on this clonotype: A much larger clone lies one base from this, so it may be a read error. This chain connects TRBV11-2 to TRBJ2-5; 7 nucleotides line up with TRBD1. After removal of 5 bases from V and 6 bases from J, the junction contained 15 bases not matched to a gene. CDR3 length: 16 amino acids. In germline, CDR1 is SGHAT, CDR2 FQNNGV. CDR3 protein: CASSQQPPGQQKTQYF. In DNA, the CDR3 is TGTGCCAGCAGCCAACAGCCTCCGGGACAGCAAAAGACCCAGTACTTC.

This clonotype was seen many times. The rearrangement links TRBV2 to TRBJ1-2, with 10 bases matching TRBD1. The length of the CDR3 is 15 residues. Germline-derived CDR1 and CDR2 are SNHLY and FYNNEI. Trimming cost V 3 bases and J 6 bases; bases outside gene matches: 7. For the CDR3, the DNA is TGTGCCAGCAGTGACGACCCCGGGACAGGGGATGGCTACACCTTC. Residues: CASSDDPGTGDGYTF. Supplemented by reference TRBV2 and TRBJ1-2, the full variable domain reads EPEVTQTPSHQVTQMGQEVILRCVPISNHLYFYWYRQILGQKVEFLVSFYNNEISEKSEIFDDQFSVERPDGSNFTLKIRSTKLEDSAMYFCASSDDPGTGDGYTFGSGTRLTVV.

This chain links TRBV12-3 or TRBV12-4 with TRBJ1-5; maybe TRBD1 (5 bases). CDR3 length: 14 residues. The ends were cut back, 3 bases at V and 6 bases at J, with 12 bases in the middle. The CDR3 loop reads CASSFSGRPQPQHF. In nucleotides, the CDR3 is TGTGCCAGCAGTTTTTCAGGGCGCCCTCAGCCCCAGCATTTT.

This clonotype occurred many times. The chain combines TRBV2 with TRBJ1-5; no reliable D call. CDR3 size: 15 residues. V dropped 4 bases and J dropped 7 bases, with 17 bases sitting between them. Per the germline V gene, CDR1 is SNHLY and CDR2 is FYNNEI. The CDR3 spells CASSAAAGVRQPQHF. The CDR3 DNA follows: TGTGCCAGCAGTGCGGCTGCGGGTGTTAGACAGCCCCAGCATTTT. Supplemented by reference TRBV2 and TRBJ1-5, the full variable domain reads EPEVTQTPSHQVTQMGQEVILRCVPISNHLYFYWYRQILGQKVEFLVSFYNNEISEKSEIFDDQFSVERPDGSNFTLKIRSTKLEDSAMYFCASSAAAGVRQPQHFGDGTRLSIL.

Ten or more counts support this clonotype. This sequence joins TRBV5-1 and TRBJ1-1, with D possibly being TRBD1 (6 bases). Germline V gene sequence: CDR1 SGHRS, CDR2 YFSETQ. V lost 4 bases, J lost 1 base, and 17 bases lay in between. This CDR3 has 16 residues. CDR3 sequence (DNA): TGCGCCAGCAGCACGATCGGGACACCTTCGAACACTGAAGCTTTCTTT. As protein: CASSTIGTPSNTEAFF.